A single sample is the source of the 25 T cell receptor beta chains below, sequenced in a study of graft-versus-host responses after intestinal transplantation. These TCRs are of unknown antigen specificity. The protocol was immunoSEQ multiplex PCR, while the TCRdb copy is restricted to in-frame clones and leaves out a portion. The table has 70,000 to 80,000 clones, roughly 88% seen once. The sequences come from unstimulated CD8+ T cells sorted from spleen or lymph node cells, collected before intestinal transplant. Receptors originate from a human donor who received an intestinal transplant.

This chain connects TRBV6-5 to TRBJ1-1; no firm D call. V was pared by 0 bases and J by 6 bases, with 11 bases between. The CDR3 is made up of 14 amino acids. CDR1 and CDR2 from the germline V gene are MNHEY and SVGAGI. CDR3 residues: CASSYSPTIPEAFF. CDR3 sequence (DNA): TGTGCCAGCAGTTACTCGCCGACAATCCCTGAAGCTTTCTTT.

This clone was recorded only once. The V and J genes are TRBV5-1 and TRBJ1-6, with 7 bases lining up with TRBD1. Germline trimming cut 0 bases from V and 9 bases from J; bases unmatched to any gene: 6. This CDR3 comprises 15 residues. From germline, CDR1 is SGHRS and CDR2 YFSETQ. The CDR3 coding sequence is TGCGCCAGCAGCTTGGAGGGACCAGGGGGTTCACCCCTCCACTTT. This sequence encodes CASSLEGPGGSPLHF.

The V call is TRBV18, the J call TRBJ2-3; 10 nucleotides align to TRBD2. CDR3 length equals 12 residues. The V and J ends lost 5 bases and 10 bases, in that order; junction bases with no gene match: 3. Germline CDR1 is KGHSH and CDR2 is LQKENI. The CDR3 spells CASSSGLAAQYF. The CDR3 nucleotides read TGTGCCAGCTCATCAGGACTAGCGGCGCAGTATTTT.

This clone was detected once. The chain employs TRBV19 and TRBJ1-1; D may be TRBD1 (6 bases). The germline gives CDR1 LNHDA, CDR2 SQIVND (reference sequence). Trimming took off 5 bases at V and 3 bases at J, with 13 bases between the two ends. The CDR3 is made up of 14 amino acids. CDR3 amino acids: CASSPGWGHTEAFF. The CDR3 DNA sequence: TGTGCCAGTAGTCCCGGGTGGGGGCACACTGAAGCTTTCTTT.

The J gene is TRBJ1-2, the V gene TRBV13; 10 bases map to TRBD1. Germline lookup yields CDR1 PRHDT and CDR2 FYEKMQ (reference sequence). With 4 bases clipped from V and 7 bases from J, the junction kept 6 bases outside the gene matches. This CDR3 comprises 14 residues. CDR3 residues: CASSSGQGLSGYTF. The CDR3 nucleotides read TGTGCCAGCAGCTCGGGACAGGGGTTAAGTGGCTACACCTTC.

CDR3 residues: CSVESGWGFGEQYF. The CDR3 nucleotides are TGCAGCGTTGAATCGGGGTGGGGATTCGGCGAGCAGTACTTC. The chain has TRBV29-1 and TRBJ2-7, with a possible D match to TRBD2 (5 bases). The germline CDR1 and CDR2 sequences are SQVTM and ANQGSEA. CDR3 length equals 14 residues. V was shortened by 2 bases and J by 6 bases, with 17 bases between the two germline ends.

The CDR3 DNA follows: TGTGCCAGCCCCGGCGGGGGAGTCGGGGAGCTGTTTTTT. Encoded protein: CASPGGGVGELFF. The chain combines TRBV6-1 with TRBJ2-2; 7 nucleotides agree with TRBD2. The length of the CDR3 is 13 residues. Germline V gene data show CDR1 as MNHNS and CDR2 as SASEGT. V trimming: 8 bases; J trimming: 7 bases; junction bases outside the gene matches: 7.

The genes are TRBV7-6 and TRBJ2-7; 7 bases match TRBD2. The CDR3 has 13 amino acids. The germline gives CDR1 SGHVS, CDR2 FNYEAQ. J was trimmed by 7 bases and V by 3 bases; bases with no gene match: 6. Here the CDR3 reads CASSFPGTNEQYF. Here the CDR3 DNA reads TGTGCCAGCAGCTTCCCAGGGACTAATGAGCAGTACTTC.

The CDR3 loop is CASSLISGGTYNEQFF. The CDR3 DNA reads TGTGCCAGCAGCCTAATTTCGGGGGGTACCTACAATGAGCAGTTCTTC. V and J are TRBV7-3 and TRBJ2-1, with 7 bases fitting TRBD2. V was clipped by 5 bases and J by 2 bases; unmatched bases: 9. From germline, CDR1 is SGHTA and CDR2 FQGTGA. The CDR3 spans 16 residues.

This clone is medium-sized. The V call is TRBV5-6, the J call TRBJ2-5; 8 nucleotides match TRBD2. There are 14 residues in the CDR3. Germline loops: CDR1 SGHDT, CDR2 YYEEEE. Trimming at V came to 5 bases and at J to 5 bases, leaving 8 bases not matched to a gene. In nucleotides, the CDR3 is TGTGCCAGCAGGGAGGGACTAGTCGGGGAGACCCAGTACTTC. It encodes CASREGLVGETQYF. Filled out from reference TRBV5-6 and TRBJ2-5, the complete variable domain reads DAGVTQSPTHLIKTRGQQVTLRCSPKSGHDTVSWYQQALGQGPQFIFQYYEEEERQRGNFPDRFSGHQFPNYSSELNVNALLLGDSALYLCASREGLVGETQYFGPGTRLLVL.

The V gene is TRBV13, the J gene TRBJ2-3; 13 bases are shared with TRBD2. This CDR3 is 19 amino acids long. Per germline, CDR1 PRHDT and CDR2 FYEKMQ (reference sequence). V lost 5 bases, J lost 4 bases, and 15 bases stayed unmatched. The CDR3 DNA sequence: TGTGCCAGCAGCAACGGACTAGCGGGGGCCAAAACGGGGGCAGATACGCAGTATTTT. Protein product: CASSNGLAGAKTGADTQYF.

This sequence joins TRBV19 and TRBJ1-1; the D gene is possibly TRBD1 (6 bases). Germline CDR1 reads LNHDA; CDR2 reads SQIVND (reference sequence). V was cut by 6 bases and J by 5 bases, with 10 bases left in between. The CDR3 runs 12 residues. This chain's CDR3 is CASSPGQTEAFF. In DNA form, the CDR3 reads TGTGCCAGTAGCCCGGGACAAACTGAAGCTTTCTTT.

The CDR3: CSVPDRAGNTIYF. CDR3 DNA sequence: TGCAGCGTTCCTGACAGGGCTGGAAACACCATATATTTT. J is TRBJ1-3 and V is TRBV29-1; TRBD1 aligns across 7 bases. V was clipped by 5 bases and J by 2 bases; unmatched bases: 3. Germline values: CDR1 SQVTM, CDR2 ANQGSEA. The CDR3 loop spans 13 amino acids. Based on the CDR3 plus reference TRBV29-1 and TRBJ1-3, the full variable domain is SAVISQKPSRDICQRGTSLTIQCQVDSQVTMMFWYRQQPGQSLTLIATANQGSEATYESGFVIDKFPISRPNLTFSTLTVSNMSPEDSSIYLCSVPDRAGNTIYFGEGSWLTVV.

The chain combines TRBV7-6 with TRBJ2-3, with 8 bases that match TRBD2. In germline, CDR1 is SGHVS, CDR2 FNYEAQ. The CDR3 extends over 15 amino acids. Germline trimming cut 5 bases from V and 2 bases from J; bases unmatched to any gene: 6. CDR3 residues: CASSISGGTTDTQYF. The CDR3 DNA is TGTGCCAGCAGCATAAGCGGGGGAACCACAGATACGCAGTATTTT.

This clone appeared a few times. The chain couples TRBV5-6 to TRBJ1-2, with TRBD1 matching 11 bases. Germline V gene data show CDR1 as SGHDT and CDR2 as YYEEEE. This CDR3 has 15 amino acids. The ends lost 4 bases at V and 4 bases at J; junction bases unmatched: 6. CDR3: CASSQEGQGVYGYTF. CDR3 DNA: TGTGCCAGCAGCCAAGAGGGACAGGGGGTCTATGGCTACACCTTC.

V usage is TRBV19 and J usage is TRBJ2-2, with no clear D. The CDR3 length is 13 residues. Germline V gene sequence: CDR1 LNHDA, CDR2 SQIVND (reference sequence). Trimming stripped 1 base from V and 7 bases from J, with 7 bases between. The CDR3 coding sequence is TGTGCCAGTAGTATAGTCGGGTTCGGGGAGCTGTTTTTT. Protein sequence: CASSIVGFGELFF.

The chain recombines TRBV19 with TRBJ1-1, with a possible D match to TRBD1 (5 bases). The CDR3 extends over 13 amino acids. V lost 5 bases, J lost 6 bases, and 13 bases lay in between. Looked up from germline, CDR1 is LNHDA and CDR2 is SQIVND (reference sequence). DNA of the CDR3: TGTGCCAGTAGTCTTCTCGGGGGTTCTGAAGCTTTCTTT. This sequence encodes CASSLLGGSEAFF.

A single count supports this clone. The V gene is TRBV29-1, the J gene TRBJ2-6; no reliable D call. Per the germline V gene, CDR1 is SQVTM and CDR2 is ANQGSEA. The CDR3 has 13 amino acids. Trimming took 7 bases from V and 0 from J, leaving 7 bases between them. The CDR3 loop reads CSAEASGANVLTF. DNA for the CDR3: TGCAGCGCAGAGGCCTCTGGGGCCAACGTCCTGACTTTC.

This clone was seen once. CDR3 loop: CASSYPLGGGCGNQPQHF. Written as DNA, the CDR3 is TGTGCCAGCAGTTATCCCCTGGGGGGGGGATGTGGCAATCAGCCCCAGCATTTT. The rearrangement uses TRBV6-4 and TRBJ1-5, with a possible D match to TRBD1 (5 bases). This CDR3 comprises 18 residues. The V end lost 5 bases, the J end lost 2 bases, and 22 bases lay between the germline ends. Germline CDR1 and CDR2: MRHNA and SNTAGT.

This chain connects TRBV28 to TRBJ1-6; D is uncertain. With 3 bases removed from V and 4 bases from J, the gap between germline ends came to 7 bases. The CDR3 has 14 amino acids. Per germline, CDR1 MDHEN and CDR2 SYDVKM. The CDR3 protein is CASSFSGYNSPLHF. DNA of the CDR3: TGTGCCAGCAGTTTCTCCGGTTATAATTCACCCCTCCACTTT.

The chain combines TRBV2 with TRBJ1-1, with D possibly being TRBD1 (6 bases). Germline V gives CDR1 SNHLY, CDR2 FYNNEI. Trimming took 7 bases from V and 1 from J, leaving 22 bases between them. This CDR3 has 17 amino acids. The CDR3 is CASIGLDRGGQNTEAFF. In nucleotides, the CDR3 is TGTGCCAGCATCGGGTTGGACAGAGGGGGACAGAACACTGAAGCTTTCTTT.

The chain recombines TRBV5-1 with TRBJ2-5, with 15 bases lining up with TRBD2. This CDR3 spans 16 amino acids. The germline CDR1 and CDR2 sequences are SGHRS and YFSETQ. Unmatched junction bases numbered 2, after V lost 4 bases and J lost 1 base. In DNA, the CDR3 is TGCGCCAGCAGCGCGGGACTAGCGGGGGGCCAAGAGACCCAGTACTTC. Its protein product is CASSAGLAGGQETQYF. The whole variable domain, filled in from reference TRBV5-1 and TRBJ2-5, reads KAGVTQTPRYLIKTRGQQVTLSCSPISGHRSVSWYQQTPGQGLQFLFEYFSETQRNKGNFPGRFSGRQFSNSRSEMNVSTLELGDSALYLCASSAGLAGGQETQYFGPGTRLLVL.

This clone has just a few counts. The chain recombines TRBV6-5 with TRBJ1-1; TRBD1 is a possible D gene (6 bases). Per germline, CDR1 MNHEY and CDR2 SVGAGI. V lost 6 bases and J 4 bases, leaving 12 bases between the germline ends. This CDR3 region has 13 residues. CDR3 DNA sequence: TGTGCCAGCAGAGTACAGGGTAGCACTGAAGCTTTCTTT. This codes for CASRVQGSTEAFF.

This chain connects TRBV10-2 to TRBJ1-2; D remains unclear. Germline V lookup: CDR1 WSHSY, CDR2 SAAADI. Trimming stripped 5 bases from V and 0 bases from J, with 10 bases between. The CDR3 consists of 14 residues. Written as DNA, the CDR3 is TGCGCCAGCAGTCCGGCAGCGACTAACTATGGCTACACCTTC. It codes for CASSPAATNYGYTF.

This clone was seen once. The chain links TRBV6-5 to TRBJ1-1, with D maybe TRBD1 (5 bases). CDR1 MNHEY and CDR2 SVGAGI come from the germline V gene. The V gene lost 5 bases and the J gene lost 4 bases, with 8 bases spanning the gap. The CDR3 consists of 12 residues. The CDR3 sequence: CASSTQATEAFF. The CDR3 nucleotides read TGTGCCAGCAGTACACAGGCCACTGAAGCTTTCTTT.